These 17 T cell receptor beta chains were all obtained from the same sample, sequenced in a study of shared clonotypes between healthy human individuals. Profiled with immunoSEQ multiplex PCR; TCRdb holds only in-frame clones, not every one. The profile covers 950,000 to 1,100,000 clones, with around 78% appearing a single time and 0.6% to 0.75% taken by the ten largest. The specimen was memory CD4+ T cells from PBMCs. Specified subset: CD45RA-negative fraction. The receptors derive from a man aged 18 to 29 in good health. Some clones in this sample may be carry-over from other donors' samples.

The chain links TRBV28 to TRBJ2-6, with 7 positions matching TRBD1. V was clipped by 6 bases and J by 0 bases; unmatched bases: 11. The length of the CDR3 is 18 residues. Looked up from germline, CDR1 is MDHEN and CDR2 is SYDVKM. CDR3 nucleotides: TGTGCCAGCAGCCTACAGGGGAATTATTACTCTGGGGCCAACGTCCTGACTTTC. Translated: CASSLQGNYYSGANVLTF. The full variable domain, completed using reference TRBV28 and TRBJ2-6, is DVKVTQSSRYLVKRTGEKVFLECVQDMDHENMFWYRQDPGLGLRLIYFSYDVKMKEKGDIPEGYSVSREKKERFSLILESASTNQTSMYLCASSLQGNYYSGANVLTFGAGSRLTVL.

This clone occurred once. The V call is TRBV5-1, the J call TRBJ2-3; no clear D gene. Deletions cut 0 bases from V and 5 bases from J, with 7 bases between. This CDR3 comprises 13 residues. Germline V lookup: CDR1 SGHRS, CDR2 YFSETQ. In DNA, the CDR3 is TGCGCCAGCAGCTTGGCCTCTGAAGATACGCAGTATTTT. Its translation: CASSLASEDTQYF. The full variable domain, with the rest looked up from reference TRBV5-1 and TRBJ2-3, is KAGVTQTPRYLIKTRGQQVTLSCSPISGHRSVSWYQQTPGQGLQFLFEYFSETQRNKGNFPGRFSGRQFSNSRSEMNVSTLELGDSALYLCASSLASEDTQYFGPGTRLTVL.

V usage is TRBV5-1 and J usage is TRBJ1-5, with D maybe TRBD1 (6 bases). The CDR3 is 15 amino acids. Germline values: CDR1 SGHRS, CDR2 YFSETQ. V was cut by 0 bases and J by 4 bases, with 11 bases left in between. CDR3 protein: CASSLVGAANQPQHF. The CDR3 coding sequence is TGCGCCAGCAGCTTGGTGGGGGCGGCAAATCAGCCCCAGCATTTT.

The rearrangement uses TRBV5-3 and TRBJ1-2; D not resolved. TRBV5-3 counts as an open reading frame of uncertain function. This CDR3 has 11 residues. V dropped 0 bases and J dropped 14 bases, with 11 bases sitting between them. The CDR3 bases are TGTGCCAGAAGCTTGGGAAGTAGTTGGACCTTC. Protein sequence: CARSLGSSWTF.

The chain links TRBV7-2 to TRBJ2-3; D is ambiguous. The germline V gene encodes CDR1 SGHTA and CDR2 FQGNSA. The length of the CDR3 is 13 residues. V lost 3 bases to trimming and J lost 6 bases, with 10 bases between them. CDR3 in DNA: TGTGCCAGCAGCTTTAGCCCCGCGGATACGCAGTATTTT. This gives the protein CASSFSPADTQYF.

This chain uses TRBV30 with TRBJ2-7; D might be TRBD1 (6 bases). CDR1 GTSNPN and CDR2 SVGIG come from the germline V gene (reference sequence). This CDR3 contains 15 residues. V gave up 0 bases and J gave up 6 bases, with 18 bases separating them. CDR3 DNA: TGTGCCTGGAGTGTACCATCCGCAGGGGTTGTCGAGCAGTACTTC. Translated: CAWSVPSAGVVEQYF.

V usage is TRBV30 and J usage is TRBJ2-3; D possibly corresponds to TRBD2 (5 bases). CDR1 and CDR2 from the germline V gene are GTSNPN and SVGIG (reference sequence). Trimming shortened V by 5 bases and J by 2 bases, and 14 bases separated the two germline ends. The CDR3 sequence is 14 residues long. The CDR3 here is CAWGRGRSTDTQYF. In nucleotides, the CDR3 is TGTGCCTGGGGGCGTGGGAGATCCACAGATACGCAGTATTTT.

The CDR3 nucleotides are TGTGCCAGCAGCCCAAGGGACAGCATGATAAACTATGGCTACACCTTC. It yields the protein CASSPRDSMINYGYTF. The rearrangement links TRBV7-8 to TRBJ1-2; 7 nucleotides align to TRBD1. The CDR3 spans 16 residues. V lost 5 bases, J lost 2 bases, and 11 bases stayed unmatched. CDR1 and CDR2 from the germline V gene are SGHVS and FQNEAQ. The variable domain in full, with the rest retrieved from reference TRBV7-8 and TRBJ1-2, is GAGVSQSPRYKVAKRGQDVALRCDPISGHVSLFWYQQALGQGPEFLTYFQNEAQLDKSGLPSDRFFAERPEGSVSTLKIQRTQQEDSAVYLCASSPRDSMINYGYTFGSGTRLTVV.

The chain joins TRBV7-2 to TRBJ2-5; D may match TRBD1 or TRBD2 (6 bases each). The J call may be mistaken, given a closer DNA end match to TRBJ2-7. This CDR3 is built from 13 residues. Germline V gene data show CDR1 as SGHTA and CDR2 as FQGNSA. The CDR3 reads CASSLGGGYEQYF. CDR3 nucleotide sequence: TGTGCCAGCAGCTTAGGAGGGGGGTACGAGCAGTACTTC.

The chain employs TRBV7-9 and TRBJ2-7, with 7 bases that match TRBD2. Trimming removed 1 base from V and 2 bases from J; junction bases left unmatched: 8. The V gene's germline CDR1 is SEHNR and CDR2 FQNEAQ (reference sequence). CDR3 length: 16 residues. CDR3 in amino acids: CASSLEVWGRAYEQYF. CDR3 nucleotide sequence: TGTGCCAGCAGCTTAGAAGTATGGGGGAGGGCCTACGAGCAGTACTTC.

This clone was counted between two and nine times. The junction differs from germline at one of its ends, possibly a read error. V is TRBV19 and J is TRBJ1-1, with D possibly matching TRBD1 (5 bases). Per the germline V gene, CDR1 is LNHDA and CDR2 is SQIVND (reference sequence). The CDR3 is made up of 14 amino acids. CDR3: CASSIWAGNAEAFF. DNA for the CDR3: TGTGCCAGTAGTATTTGGGCAGGGAACGCTGAAGCTTTCTTT.

The chain joins TRBV28 to TRBJ1-3, with a tentative D call TRBD1 (5 bases). CDR1 and CDR2 from the germline V gene are MDHEN and SYDVKM. The CDR3 has 14 residues. With 8 bases removed from V and 4 bases from J, the gap between germline ends came to 15 bases. The DNA for the CDR3 is TGTGCCAGCGGCTTTAGGGGCGACGGAAACACCATATATTTT. This sequence encodes CASGFRGDGNTIYF.

J is TRBJ2-2 and V is TRBV5-1, with D hard to call. CDR1 is SGHRS, CDR2 YFSETQ, per germline. V dropped 1 base and J dropped 7 bases, with 11 bases sitting between them. This CDR3 has 14 amino acids. The CDR3 spells CASSLTISGGELFF. The CDR3 nucleotides are TGCGCCAGCAGCTTGACAATATCGGGCGGGGAGCTGTTTTTT.

This clone was seen only a few times. A single base separates this from a much larger clone, so it may be a read error. The same CDR3 is also encoded by other DNA sequences in this sample. The chain carries TRBV6-6 and TRBJ1-1, with D unclear. The CDR3 consists of 13 residues. Germline values: CDR1 MNHNY, CDR2 SVGAGI (reference sequence). V gave up 2 bases and J gave up 1 base, with 5 bases separating them. CDR3 sequence: CASSYEGNTEAFF. CDR3 DNA: TGTGCCAGCAGTTACGAGGGGAACACTGAAGCTTTCTTT.

This sequence joins TRBV28 and TRBJ2-1, with a possible D match to TRBD2 (6 bases). The length of the CDR3 is 12 residues. Germline V gene lookup returns CDR1 MDHEN and CDR2 SYDVKM. V was trimmed by 3 bases and J by 12 bases, leaving 12 bases between them. The CDR3: CASSLTWGVQFF. Here the CDR3 DNA reads TGTGCCAGCAGTTTGACGTGGGGGGTGCAGTTCTTC.

The chain joins TRBV5-6 to TRBJ2-7; TRBD2 agrees at 11 bases. Germline CDR1 SGHDT, CDR2 YYEEEE. V trimming: 4 bases; J trimming: 5 bases; junction bases outside the gene matches: 11. The CDR3 loop spans 16 amino acids. CDR3 loop: CASSPMIAGGPNEQYF. The DNA of the CDR3 is TGTGCCAGCAGCCCTATGATAGCGGGAGGGCCTAACGAGCAGTACTTC.

The V call is TRBV2, the J call TRBJ2-4; 7 bases map to TRBD1. Germline-derived CDR1 and CDR2 are SNHLY and FYNNEI. The CDR3 loop spans 12 amino acids. The ends lost 5 bases at V and 13 bases at J; junction bases unmatched: 8. The CDR3 sequence is CASSLHLQGQYF. The CDR3 coding sequence is TGTGCCAGCAGTCTACATTTACAGGGGCAGTACTTC.